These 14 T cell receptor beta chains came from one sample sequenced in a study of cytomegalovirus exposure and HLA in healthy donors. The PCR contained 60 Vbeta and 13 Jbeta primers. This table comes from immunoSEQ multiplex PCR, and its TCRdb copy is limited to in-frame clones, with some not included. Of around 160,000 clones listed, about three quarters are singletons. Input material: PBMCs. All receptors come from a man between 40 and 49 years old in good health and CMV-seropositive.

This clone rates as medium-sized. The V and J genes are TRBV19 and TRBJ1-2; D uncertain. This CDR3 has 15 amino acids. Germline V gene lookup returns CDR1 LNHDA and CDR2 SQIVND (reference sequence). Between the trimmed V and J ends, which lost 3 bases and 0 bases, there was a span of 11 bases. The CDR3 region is CASSISARTNYGYTF. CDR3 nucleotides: TGTGCCAGTAGTATTTCTGCCAGGACTAACTATGGCTACACCTTC.

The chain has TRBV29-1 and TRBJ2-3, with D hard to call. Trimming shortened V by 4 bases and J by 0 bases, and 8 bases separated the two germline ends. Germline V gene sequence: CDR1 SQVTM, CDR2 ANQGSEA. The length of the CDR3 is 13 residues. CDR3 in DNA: TGCAGCGTTGCACAGTCTAGCACAGATACGCAGTATTTT. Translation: CSVAQSSTDTQYF.

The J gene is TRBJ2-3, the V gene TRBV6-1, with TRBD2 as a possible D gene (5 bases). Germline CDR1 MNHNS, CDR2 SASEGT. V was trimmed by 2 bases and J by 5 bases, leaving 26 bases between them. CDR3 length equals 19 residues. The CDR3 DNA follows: TGTGCCAGCAGTGAAACCCAGACTTATATAGCGCGCAGCTTAGATACGCAGTATTTT. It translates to CASSETQTYIARSLDTQYF.

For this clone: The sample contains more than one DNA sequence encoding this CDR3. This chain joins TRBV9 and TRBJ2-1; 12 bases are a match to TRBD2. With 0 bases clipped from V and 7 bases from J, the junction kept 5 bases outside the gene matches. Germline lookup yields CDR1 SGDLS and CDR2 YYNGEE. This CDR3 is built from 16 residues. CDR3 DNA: TGTGCCAGCAGCGTAGGGCTAGCGGGAGGGCCAAATGAGCAGTTCTTC. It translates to CASSVGLAGGPNEQFF.

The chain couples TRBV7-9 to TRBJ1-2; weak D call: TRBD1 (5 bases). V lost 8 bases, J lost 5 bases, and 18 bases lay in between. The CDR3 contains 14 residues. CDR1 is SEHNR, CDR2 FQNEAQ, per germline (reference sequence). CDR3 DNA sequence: TGTGCCAGCTTCAGGGCGGGAAATCAGTATGGCTACACCTTC. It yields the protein CASFRAGNQYGYTF.

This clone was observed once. CDR3 amino acids: CASRPGLAVLTSSGANVLTF. The CDR3 DNA sequence: TGTGCCAGCAGACCCGGACTAGCGGTTCTTACCAGCTCTGGGGCCAACGTCCTGACTTTC. The chain combines TRBV5-4 with TRBJ2-6; 10 bases match TRBD2. Germline assignment: CDR1 SGHNT and CDR2 YYREEE (reference sequence). Trimming cost V 5 bases and J 0 bases; bases outside gene matches: 14. This CDR3 contains 20 residues. The full variable domain, its missing parts supplied by reference TRBV5-4 and TRBJ2-6, is ETGVTQSPTHLIKTRGQQVTLRCSSQSGHNTVSWYQQALGQGPQFIFQYYREEENGRGNFPPRFSGLQFPNYSSELNVNALELDDSALYLCASRPGLAVLTSSGANVLTFGAGSRLTVL.

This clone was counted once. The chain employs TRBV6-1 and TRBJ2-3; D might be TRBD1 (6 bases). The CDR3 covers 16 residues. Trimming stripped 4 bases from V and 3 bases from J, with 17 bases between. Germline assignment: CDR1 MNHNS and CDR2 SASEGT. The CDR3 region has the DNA TGTGCCAGCAGTGGGTACAGGGTAATTGGTACAGATACGCAGTATTTT. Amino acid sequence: CASSGYRVIGTDTQYF.

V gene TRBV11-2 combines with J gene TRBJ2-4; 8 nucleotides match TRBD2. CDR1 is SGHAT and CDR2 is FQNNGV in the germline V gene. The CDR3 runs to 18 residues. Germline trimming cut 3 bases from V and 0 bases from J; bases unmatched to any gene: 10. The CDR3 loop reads CASSLSLAGTLAKNIQYF. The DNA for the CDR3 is TGTGCCAGCAGCTTGAGCCTAGCGGGTACTCTAGCCAAAAACATTCAGTACTTC. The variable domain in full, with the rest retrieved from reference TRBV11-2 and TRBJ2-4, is EAGVAQSPRYKIIEKRQSVAFWCNPISGHATLYWYQQILGQGPKLLIQFQNNGVVDDSQLPKDRFSAERLKGVDSTLKIQPAKLEDSAVYLCASSLSLAGTLAKNIQYFGAGTRLSVL.

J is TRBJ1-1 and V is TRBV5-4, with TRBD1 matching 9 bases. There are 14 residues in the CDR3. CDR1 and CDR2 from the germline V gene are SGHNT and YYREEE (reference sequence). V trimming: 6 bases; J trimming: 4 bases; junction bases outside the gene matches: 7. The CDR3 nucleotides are TGTGCCAGCAACCCAACAGGGGGCGGCACTGAAGCTTTCTTT. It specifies CASNPTGGGTEAFF.

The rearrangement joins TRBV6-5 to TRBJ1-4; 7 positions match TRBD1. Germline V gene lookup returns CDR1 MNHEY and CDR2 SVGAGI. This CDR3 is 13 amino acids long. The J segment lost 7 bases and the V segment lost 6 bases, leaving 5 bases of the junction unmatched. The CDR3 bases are TGTGCCAGCAGATTCCAGGGGGGTGAAAAACTGTTTTTT. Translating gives CASRFQGGEKLFF.

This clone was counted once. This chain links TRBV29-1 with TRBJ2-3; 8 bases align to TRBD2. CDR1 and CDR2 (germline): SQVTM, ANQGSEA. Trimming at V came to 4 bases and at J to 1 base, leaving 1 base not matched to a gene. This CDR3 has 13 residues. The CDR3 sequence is CSVGRGGTDTQYF. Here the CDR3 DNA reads TGCAGCGTTGGGCGGGGGGGCACAGATACGCAGTATTTT.

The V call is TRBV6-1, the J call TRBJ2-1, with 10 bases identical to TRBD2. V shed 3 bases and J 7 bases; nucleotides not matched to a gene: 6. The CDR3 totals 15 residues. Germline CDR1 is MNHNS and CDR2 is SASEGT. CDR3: CASSELAGVENEQFF. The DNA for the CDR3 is TGTGCCAGCAGTGAGCTAGCGGGAGTGGAGAATGAGCAGTTCTTC.

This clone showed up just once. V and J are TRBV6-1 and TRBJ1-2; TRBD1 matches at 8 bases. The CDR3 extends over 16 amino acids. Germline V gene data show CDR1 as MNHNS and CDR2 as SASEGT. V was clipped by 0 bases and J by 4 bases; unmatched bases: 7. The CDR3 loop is CASSEAHGQGFYGYTF. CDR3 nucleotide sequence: TGTGCCAGCAGTGAAGCCCACGGACAGGGATTCTATGGCTACACCTTC.

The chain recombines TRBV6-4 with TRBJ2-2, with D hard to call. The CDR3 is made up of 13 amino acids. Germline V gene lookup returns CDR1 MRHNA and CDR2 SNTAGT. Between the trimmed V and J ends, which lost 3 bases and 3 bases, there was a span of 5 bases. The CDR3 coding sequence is TGTGCCAGCAGTGAATCCGACACCGGGGAGCTGTTTTTT. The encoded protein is CASSESDTGELFF.